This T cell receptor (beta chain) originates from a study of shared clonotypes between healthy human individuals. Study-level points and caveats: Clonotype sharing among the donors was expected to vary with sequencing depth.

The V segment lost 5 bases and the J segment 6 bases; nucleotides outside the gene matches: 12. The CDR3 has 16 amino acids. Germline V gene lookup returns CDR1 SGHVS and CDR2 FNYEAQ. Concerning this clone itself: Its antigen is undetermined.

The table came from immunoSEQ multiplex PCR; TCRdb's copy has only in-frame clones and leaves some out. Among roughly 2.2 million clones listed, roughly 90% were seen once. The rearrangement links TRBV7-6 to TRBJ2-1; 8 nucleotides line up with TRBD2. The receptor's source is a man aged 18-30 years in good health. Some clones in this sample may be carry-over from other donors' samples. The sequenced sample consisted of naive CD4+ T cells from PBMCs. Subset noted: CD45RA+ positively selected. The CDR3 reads CASSVPSGRDINEQFF. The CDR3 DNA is TGTGCCAGCAGCGTACCCAGCGGGAGAGATATCAATGAGCAGTTCTTC.